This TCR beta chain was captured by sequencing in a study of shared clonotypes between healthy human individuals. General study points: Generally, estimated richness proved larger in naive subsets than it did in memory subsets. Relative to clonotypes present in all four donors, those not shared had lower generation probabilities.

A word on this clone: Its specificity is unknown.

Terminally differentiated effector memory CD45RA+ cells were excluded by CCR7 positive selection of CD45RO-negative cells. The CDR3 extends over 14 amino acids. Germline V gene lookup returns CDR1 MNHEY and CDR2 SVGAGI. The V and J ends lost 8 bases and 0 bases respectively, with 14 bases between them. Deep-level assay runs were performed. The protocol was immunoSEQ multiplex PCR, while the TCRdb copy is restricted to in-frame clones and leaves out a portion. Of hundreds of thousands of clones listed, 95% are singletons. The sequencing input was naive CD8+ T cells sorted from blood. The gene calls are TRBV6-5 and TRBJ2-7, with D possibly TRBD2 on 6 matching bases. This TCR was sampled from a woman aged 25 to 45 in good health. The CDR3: CASGLAASSYEQYF. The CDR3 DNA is TGTGCCAGCGGGTTAGCGGCGAGCTCCTACGAGCAGTACTTC.